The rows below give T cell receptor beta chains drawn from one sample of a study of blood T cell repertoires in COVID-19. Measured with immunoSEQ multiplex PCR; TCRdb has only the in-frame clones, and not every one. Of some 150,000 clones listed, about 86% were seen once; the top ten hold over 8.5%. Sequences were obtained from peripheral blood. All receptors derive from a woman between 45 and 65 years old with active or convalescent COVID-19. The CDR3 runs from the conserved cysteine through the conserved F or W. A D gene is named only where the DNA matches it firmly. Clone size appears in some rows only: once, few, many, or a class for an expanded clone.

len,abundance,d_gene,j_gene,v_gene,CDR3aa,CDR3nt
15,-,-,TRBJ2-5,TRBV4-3,CASSQDGLGAETQYF,TGCGCCAGCAGCCAAGATGGCTTAGGGGCAGAGACCCAGTACTTC
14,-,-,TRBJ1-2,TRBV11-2,CASSLRGGLGGYTF,TGTGCCAGCAGCTTACGTGGAGGCCTGGGTGGCTACACCTTC
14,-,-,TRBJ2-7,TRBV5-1,CASRVGQGGHEQYF,TGCGCCAGCAGGGTCGGGCAGGGGGGCCACGAGCAGTACTTC
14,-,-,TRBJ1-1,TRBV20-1,CSASRAGKDTEAFF,TGCAGTGCTAGTAGGGCAGGGAAGGACACTGAAGCTTTCTTT
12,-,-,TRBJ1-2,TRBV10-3,CAISEPNYGYTF,TGTGCCATCAGTGAGCCGAACTATGGCTACACCTTC
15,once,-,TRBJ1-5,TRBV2,CASSEAGAGFEPQHF,TGTGCCAGCAGTGAAGCTGGGGCAGGGTTTGAGCCCCAGCATTTT
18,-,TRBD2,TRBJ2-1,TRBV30,CAWSHLPLAGATYNEQFF,TGTGCCTGGAGTCACCTCCCTTTAGCGGGCGCTACCTACAATGAGCAGTTCTTC
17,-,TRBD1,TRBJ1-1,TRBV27,CASSPRTGGGLNTEAFF,TGTGCCAGCAGTCCACGGACAGGGGGCGGCTTGAACACTGAAGCTTTCTTT
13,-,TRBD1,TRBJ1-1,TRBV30,CAGSRGLGTEAFF,TGTGCCGGGTCCAGGGGGTTAGGCACTGAAGCTTTCTTT
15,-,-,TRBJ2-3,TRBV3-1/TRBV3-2,CASSHVRAVGDTQYF,TGTGCCAGCAGCCACGTACGAGCGGTAGGCGATACGCAGTATTTT
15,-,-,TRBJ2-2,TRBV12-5,CASGAGIMTTGELFF,TGTGCTAGTGGGGCCGGGATAATGACCACCGGGGAGCTGTTTTTT
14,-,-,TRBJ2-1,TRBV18,CASSPIDSNNEQFF,TGTGCCAGCTCACCAATCGACTCTAACAATGAGCAGTTCTTC
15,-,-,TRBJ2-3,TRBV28,CASTHPTGVPDTQYF,TGTGCCAGCACTCACCCGACGGGAGTTCCAGATACGCAGTATTTT
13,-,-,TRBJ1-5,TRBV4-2,CASSQDGGQPQHF,TGTGCCAGCAGCCAAGATGGCGGTCAGCCCCAGCATTTT
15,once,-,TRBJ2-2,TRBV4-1,CASSHSGTGTGELFF,TGCGCCAGCAGCCATTCTGGAACAGGGACCGGGGAGCTGTTTTTT
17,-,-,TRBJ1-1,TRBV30,CAWSRYRPRSSNTEAFF,TGTGCCTGGTCCCGCTATAGGCCGCGGAGCTCCAACACTGAAGCTTTCTTT
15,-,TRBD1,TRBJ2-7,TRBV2,CASSEIGTGITEQYF,TGTGCCAGCAGTGAAATCGGGACAGGGATAACCGAGCAGTACTTC
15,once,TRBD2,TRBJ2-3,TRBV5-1,CASSLSGGGTDTQYF,TGCGCCAGCAGCTTAAGCGGGGGGGGCACAGATACGCAGTATTTT
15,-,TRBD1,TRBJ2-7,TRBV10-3,CAISSGQGSVNEQYF,TGTGCCATCAGTTCGGGACAGGGGAGTGTTAACGAGCAGTACTTC
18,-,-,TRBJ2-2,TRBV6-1,CASSAWARAGARGGELFF,TGTGCCAGCAGTGCCTGGGCCCGGGCGGGGGCCAGGGGCGGGGAGCTGTTTTTT
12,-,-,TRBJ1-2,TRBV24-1,CATSAQGYGYTF,TGTGCCACCAGTGCTCAGGGCTATGGCTACACCTTC
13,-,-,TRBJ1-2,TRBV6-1,CASSEYPTTGYTF,TGTGCCAGCAGTGAATATCCTACTACGGGCTACACCTTC
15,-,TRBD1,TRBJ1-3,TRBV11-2,CASSITTGPGNTIYF,TGTGCCAGCAGCATAACGACAGGGCCAGGAAACACCATATATTTT
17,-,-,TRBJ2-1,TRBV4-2,CASSQDNRGGLSNEQFF,TGTGCCAGCAGCCAAGATAATAGGGGGGGTCTATCCAATGAGCAGTTCTTC
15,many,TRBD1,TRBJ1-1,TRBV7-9,CASSSRTGKGTEAFF,TGTGCCAGCAGTTCCCGGACAGGGAAGGGCACTGAAGCTTTCTTT
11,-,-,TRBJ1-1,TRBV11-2,CASRGTVRAFF,TGTGCCAGCAGAGGCACTGTGAGGGCTTTCTTT
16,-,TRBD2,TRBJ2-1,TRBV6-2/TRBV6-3,CASSISGGLGYNEQFF,TGTGCCAGCAGTATTAGCGGGGGGCTGGGCTACAATGAGCAGTTCTTC
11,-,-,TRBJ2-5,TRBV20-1,CSAAGQETQYF,TGCAGTGCGGCGGGGCAGGAGACCCAGTACTTC
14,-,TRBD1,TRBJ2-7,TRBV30,CAWNEQGASYEQYF,TGTGCCTGGAATGAGCAGGGGGCCTCCTACGAGCAGTACTTC
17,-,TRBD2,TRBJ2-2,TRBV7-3,CASSAGTSGSITGELFF,TGTGCCAGCAGCGCTGGGACTAGCGGGAGTATTACCGGGGAGCTGTTTTTT
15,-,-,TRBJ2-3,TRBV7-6,CASSLIRGAPRGQYF,TGTGCCAGCAGCTTAATACGGGGGGCCCCCAGGGGGCAGTATTTT
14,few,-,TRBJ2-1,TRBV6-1,CASSESQGSNEQFF,TGTGCCAGCAGTGAAAGCCAGGGGTCAAATGAGCAGTTCTTC
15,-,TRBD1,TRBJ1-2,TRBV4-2,CASSHLTGKKDGYTF,TGTGCCAGCAGCCACCTGACAGGGAAAAAGGATGGCTACACCTTC
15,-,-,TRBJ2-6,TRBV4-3,CASSQDTEGANVLTF,TGCGCCAGCAGCCAAGATACGGAGGGGGCCAACGTCCTGACTTTC
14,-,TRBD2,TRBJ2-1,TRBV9,CASSVSRTSNEQFF,TGTGCCAGCAGCGTGTCCAGGACTAGCAATGAGCAGTTCTTC
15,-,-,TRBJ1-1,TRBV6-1,CASSDWGLQNTEAFF,TGTGCCAGCAGTGATTGGGGGCTCCAGAACACTGAAGCTTTCTTT
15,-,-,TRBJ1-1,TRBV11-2,CASSLVRGGGTEAFF,TGTGCCAGCAGCTTAGTCCGGGGGGGAGGGACTGAAGCTTTCTTT
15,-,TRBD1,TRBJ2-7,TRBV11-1,CASSQRGQPTYEQYF,TGTGCCAGCAGCCAGAGGGGACAGCCTACCTACGAGCAGTACTTC
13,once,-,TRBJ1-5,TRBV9,CASSVEQNQPQHF,TGTGCCAGCAGCGTAGAACAGAATCAGCCCCAGCATTTT
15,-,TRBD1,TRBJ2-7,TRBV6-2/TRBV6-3,CASSSPRDSGYEQYF,TGTGCCAGCAGTTCCCCCCGGGACAGCGGATACGAGCAGTACTTC
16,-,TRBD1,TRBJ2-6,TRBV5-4,CASSLGDSSGANVLTF,TGTGCCAGCAGCTTGGGGGACAGCTCTGGGGCCAACGTCCTGACTTTC
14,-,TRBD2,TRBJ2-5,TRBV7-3,CASSFSSGGETQYF,TGTGCCAGCAGCTTCTCTAGCGGGGGTGAGACCCAGTACTTC
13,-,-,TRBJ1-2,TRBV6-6,CASQGSLNYGYTF,TGTGCCAGTCAGGGATCATTGAACTATGGCTACACCTTC
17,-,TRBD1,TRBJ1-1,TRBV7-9,CASSSGQGALMNTEAFF,TGTGCCAGCAGCTCAGGACAGGGGGCTTTAATGAACACTGAAGCTTTCTTT
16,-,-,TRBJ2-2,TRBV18,CASSQLLGQFPGELFF,TGTGCCAGCTCACAGCTGTTGGGCCAATTTCCCGGGGAGCTGTTTTTT
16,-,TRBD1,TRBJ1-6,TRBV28,CASSLGTGNSGSPLHF,TGTGCCAGCAGTTTAGGGACAGGGAATAGTGGTTCACCCCTCCACTTT
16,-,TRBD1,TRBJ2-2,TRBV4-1,CASSRLTGGSTGELFF,TGCGCCAGCAGCCGCCTGACAGGGGGTAGTACCGGGGAGCTGTTTTTT
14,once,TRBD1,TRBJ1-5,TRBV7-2,CASSFTGGNQPQHF,TGTGCCAGCAGCTTCACAGGGGGCAATCAGCCCCAGCATTTT
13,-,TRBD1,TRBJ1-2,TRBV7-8,CASSWTGIYGYTF,TGTGCCAGCAGCTGGACAGGCATCTATGGCTACACCTTC
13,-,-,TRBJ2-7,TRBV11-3,CASSRGRENEQYF,TGTGCCAGCAGCCGAGGGCGTGAAAACGAGCAGTACTTC
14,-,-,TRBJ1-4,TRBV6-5,CASRARDKGEKLFF,TGTGCCAGCAGGGCCCGGGACAAGGGTGAAAAACTGTTTTTT
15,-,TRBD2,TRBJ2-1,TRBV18,CASSPASGTYNEQFF,TGTGCCAGCTCACCTGCCAGCGGGACCTACAATGAGCAGTTCTTC
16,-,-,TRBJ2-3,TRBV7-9,CASSRGGGERADTQYF,TGTGCCAGCAGCCGAGGTGGCGGGGAAAGGGCAGATACGCAGTATTTT